The 2 T cell receptor beta chains given below trace back to one sample, sequenced in a study of blood T cell repertoires in COVID-19. Assay used: immunoSEQ multiplex PCR; TCRdb lists only in-frame clones, some missing. In the table there are about 270,000 clones, roughly 90% of which are singletons. Sequencing was done on a sample of peripheral blood. These receptor sequences come from a man aged 45-65 years with acute or convalescent COVID-19.

The chain is built from TRBV6-5 and TRBJ2-3, with 9 bases aligning to TRBD1. The CDR3 consists of 13 residues. V was pared by 6 bases and J by 5 bases, with 3 bases of the junction left unmatched. Germline CDR1 is MNHEY and CDR2 is SVGAGI. CDR3 protein: CASRQGAKDTQYF. The CDR3 DNA is TGTGCCAGCAGACAGGGGGCGAAAGATACGCAGTATTTT.

This sequence joins TRBV18 and TRBJ1-1; perhaps TRBD1 as D (5 bases). The CDR3 totals 15 residues. Germline CDR1 is KGHSH and CDR2 is LQKENI. Trimming removed 8 bases from V and 3 bases from J, with 19 bases in between. The CDR3: CASHWGRGEDTEAFF. The CDR3 DNA is TGTGCCAGCCACTGGGGTCGGGGGGAGGACACTGAAGCTTTCTTT.